These T cell receptor beta chains were read from a single sample in a study of T cells in Graves' hyperthyroidism and ophthalmopathy. TCRdb fed the multiplex PCR reads into MiXCR, producing one record per CDR3 protein. The repertoire holds hundreds of thousands of distinct CDR3 sequences, 11% to 15% seen once, with almost 6% in the top ten. Sample: blood. The source of these receptors is a woman aged 30 to 39 with Graves' hyperthyroidism that later progressed to Graves' ophthalmopathy. CDR3s include the opening cysteine and the closing phenylalanine or tryptophan. The D gene is left open where the match is weak. Not every row has a clone size; where given, it reads once, few, many or a size class.

CDR3nt: TGTGCCAGCAGGCGGGACTTGAGTTCCTACGAGCAGTACTTC; CDR3aa: CASRRDLSSYEQYF; abundance: -; d_gene: -; j_gene: TRBJ2-7; v_gene: TRBV11-1
CDR3nt: TGTGCCATTTCTATCGGACAGGATGGCCGACCCCTCCACTTT; CDR3aa: CAISIGQDGRPLHF; abundance: many; d_gene: TRBD1; j_gene: TRBJ1-6; v_gene: TRBV10-3
CDR3nt: TGTGCCAGCAGCTCACAGAACCGCCCCTACGAGCAGTTCTTC; CDR3aa: CASSSQNRPYEQFF; abundance: -; d_gene: -; j_gene: TRBJ2-1; v_gene: TRBV5-4
CDR3nt: TGTGCCAGCAGCTTTCAGGGGCCGGGGGGCTACACCTTC; CDR3aa: CASSFQGPGGYTF; abundance: many; d_gene: -; j_gene: TRBJ1-2; v_gene: TRBV11-3
CDR3nt: TGTGCCAGCAGTTTCTCGGGACTGAACACTGAAGCTTTCTTT; CDR3aa: CASSFSGLNTEAFF; abundance: many; d_gene: -; j_gene: TRBJ1-1; v_gene: TRBV12-3/TRBV12-4
CDR3nt: TGTGCCTGGAGTCTTTGGGGGGGCGGACCCCTCCACTTT; CDR3aa: CAWSLWGGGPLHF; abundance: -; d_gene: -; j_gene: TRBJ1-6; v_gene: TRBV30
CDR3nt: TGTGCCAGCAGCTTAGATCCCCCGGGGACAGGGGGAAGCTACGAGCAGTACTTC; CDR3aa: CASSLDPPGTGGSYEQYF; abundance: many; d_gene: TRBD1; j_gene: TRBJ2-7; v_gene: TRBV11-2
CDR3nt: TGTGCCAGCCTGGGGGGCCTAGCGGGCCATGAGCAGTTCTTC; CDR3aa: CASLGGLAGHEQFF; abundance: many; d_gene: TRBD2; j_gene: TRBJ2-1; v_gene: TRBV28
CDR3nt: TGTGCCTACTCGACAGGGGGTGACACTGAAGCTTTCTTT; CDR3aa: CAYSTGGDTEAFF; abundance: many; d_gene: TRBD1; j_gene: TRBJ1-1; v_gene: TRBV30
CDR3nt: TGTGCCAGCCTTGACTGGCAGACGGATACGCAGTATTTT; CDR3aa: CASLDWQTDTQYF; abundance: few; d_gene: -; j_gene: TRBJ2-3; v_gene: TRBV25-1
CDR3nt: TGCAGTGCTACCCTAGCGGGAGGAGCAGATACGCAGTATTTT; CDR3aa: CSATLAGGADTQYF; abundance: few; d_gene: TRBD2; j_gene: TRBJ2-3; v_gene: TRBV20-1
CDR3nt: TGTGCCAGCACCGGGACAGCTCAAACCTACGAGCAGTACTTC; CDR3aa: CASTGTAQTYEQYF; abundance: many; d_gene: TRBD1; j_gene: TRBJ2-7; v_gene: TRBV28
CDR3nt: TGCGCCAGCAGCTTGGGTGGGACTAGCGGGAACTATGAGCAGTTCTTC; CDR3aa: CASSLGGTSGNYEQFF; abundance: many; d_gene: TRBD2; j_gene: TRBJ2-1; v_gene: TRBV5-1
CDR3nt: TGTGCCAGCAGCCAACCGACAGGTTTAGGAAACACCATATATTTT; CDR3aa: CASSQPTGLGNTIYF; abundance: many; d_gene: -; j_gene: TRBJ1-3; v_gene: TRBV3-1
CDR3nt: TGTGCCAGCAGCCAAGTCGGACAGCTCTACAATGAGCAGTTCTTC; CDR3aa: CASSQVGQLYNEQFF; abundance: few; d_gene: -; j_gene: TRBJ2-1; v_gene: TRBV28
CDR3nt: TGTGCCAGCAGCCAAGGACTAATTTCAGATACGCAGTATTTT; CDR3aa: CASSQGLISDTQYF; abundance: many; d_gene: -; j_gene: TRBJ2-3; v_gene: TRBV28
CDR3nt: TGCAGTGTAAGAGTGGCCAGGGCGATCAATGAGCAGTTCTTC; CDR3aa: CSVRVARAINEQFF; abundance: many; d_gene: -; j_gene: TRBJ2-1; v_gene: TRBV20-1
CDR3nt: TGCAGTGCTAGTAGGACAGGGGTGGCCAAAAACATTCAGTACTTC; CDR3aa: CSASRTGVAKNIQYF; abundance: -; d_gene: TRBD1; j_gene: TRBJ2-4; v_gene: TRBV20-1
CDR3nt: TGTGCCAGCAGACCTATAATGAACACTGAAGCTTTCTTT; CDR3aa: CASRPIMNTEAFF; abundance: -; d_gene: -; j_gene: TRBJ1-1; v_gene: TRBV12-3/TRBV12-4
CDR3nt: TGTGCCAGCACCGACACTTCCCTCATGAACACTGAAGCTTTCTTT; CDR3aa: CASTDTSLMNTEAFF; abundance: many; d_gene: -; j_gene: TRBJ1-1; v_gene: TRBV28
CDR3nt: TGTGCCTTAAATTACCTAGGGACGGCGAACACTGAAGCTTTCTTT; CDR3aa: CALNYLGTANTEAFF; abundance: many; d_gene: -; j_gene: TRBJ1-1; v_gene: TRBV30
CDR3nt: TGTGCCAGCAGGAGGACTAGCGGGAGTGAGACCCAGTACTTC; CDR3aa: CASRRTSGSETQYF; abundance: -; d_gene: TRBD2; j_gene: TRBJ2-5; v_gene: TRBV7-3
CDR3nt: TGTGCCAGCAGCGGACGTAGCGGCGCGGAGGCAGATACGCAGTATTTT; CDR3aa: CASSGRSGAEADTQYF; abundance: many; d_gene: -; j_gene: TRBJ2-3; v_gene: TRBV9
CDR3nt: TGTGCCAGCAGCTTAGGGGGGACAGTCTCTAACTATGGCTACACCTTC; CDR3aa: CASSLGGTVSNYGYTF; abundance: few; d_gene: TRBD1; j_gene: TRBJ1-2; v_gene: TRBV7-9
CDR3nt: TGCAGCGTTGTAGGGGGCTCTGGAAACACCATATATTTT; CDR3aa: CSVVGGSGNTIYF; abundance: many; d_gene: -; j_gene: TRBJ1-3; v_gene: TRBV29-1
CDR3nt: TGTGCCAGCAGTTTGCAGGGTGGTGTGTATGGCTACACCTTC; CDR3aa: CASSLQGGVYGYTF; abundance: many; d_gene: -; j_gene: TRBJ1-2; v_gene: TRBV6-5
CDR3nt: TGTGCCAGCAGCCATTTAGCGGGAGGAGTCAATGAGCAGTTCTTC; CDR3aa: CASSHLAGGVNEQFF; abundance: few; d_gene: TRBD2; j_gene: TRBJ2-1; v_gene: TRBV14
CDR3nt: TGTGCCAGCAGTCTACTAGAGGGCAATGAGCAGTTCTTC; CDR3aa: CASSLLEGNEQFF; abundance: many; d_gene: -; j_gene: TRBJ2-1; v_gene: TRBV12-3/TRBV12-4
CDR3nt: TGTGCCAGCAGTTTCGATCTGAACACTGAAGCTTTCTTT; CDR3aa: CASSFDLNTEAFF; abundance: many; d_gene: -; j_gene: TRBJ1-1; v_gene: TRBV11-2
CDR3nt: TGTGCCAGCAGTTACTCATCAGATGGACATCTATCCAATGGCTACACCTTC; CDR3aa: CASSYSSDGHLSNGYTF; abundance: many; d_gene: -; j_gene: TRBJ1-2; v_gene: TRBV6-5
CDR3nt: TGTGCCGGCCCGGGGGGCTGCAATCAGCCCCAGCATTTT; CDR3aa: CAGPGGCNQPQHF; abundance: -; d_gene: -; j_gene: TRBJ1-5; v_gene: TRBV27
CDR3nt: TGTGCCATCACTGGACAGGGCTCCTACGAGCAGTACTTC; CDR3aa: CAITGQGSYEQYF; abundance: many; d_gene: TRBD1; j_gene: TRBJ2-7; v_gene: TRBV10-3
CDR3nt: TGTGCTAGCAGTCTAACAGGGCCTGGGGATGAGCAGTTCTTC; CDR3aa: CASSLTGPGDEQFF; abundance: many; d_gene: -; j_gene: TRBJ2-1; v_gene: TRBV7-7
CDR3nt: TGTGCCAGCAGCTCGGGACTCCTCAATGAGCAGTTCTTC; CDR3aa: CASSSGLLNEQFF; abundance: -; d_gene: -; j_gene: TRBJ2-1; v_gene: TRBV7-3
CDR3nt: TGTGCCAGCAGTTACTCTTTAGCGGGAGTTTCGAATGAGCAGTTCTTC; CDR3aa: CASSYSLAGVSNEQFF; abundance: many; d_gene: TRBD2; j_gene: TRBJ2-1; v_gene: TRBV6-2/TRBV6-3
CDR3nt: TGTGCCAGCTCACCATTACAGGGGAAGCAGTTCTTC; CDR3aa: CASSPLQGKQFF; abundance: many; d_gene: TRBD1; j_gene: TRBJ2-1; v_gene: TRBV18
CDR3nt: TGTGCCAGCAGCGGGGACAGGGGCACCGGGGAGCTGTTTTTT; CDR3aa: CASSGDRGTGELFF; abundance: many; d_gene: TRBD1; j_gene: TRBJ2-2; v_gene: TRBV5-5
CDR3nt: TGCGCCAGCAGCCGCATAGCGGGAGGGTACACCGGGGAGCTGTTTTTT; CDR3aa: CASSRIAGGYTGELFF; abundance: few; d_gene: TRBD2; j_gene: TRBJ2-2; v_gene: TRBV4-3
CDR3nt: TGTGCCAGCAGCGTTGCCCCGGGACCCACCGGGGGCGAGCAGTACTTC; CDR3aa: CASSVAPGPTGGEQYF; abundance: -; d_gene: -; j_gene: TRBJ2-7; v_gene: TRBV9
CDR3nt: TGTGCCACCAGTGAATCGCAGGTCTCCTACGAGCAGTACTTC; CDR3aa: CATSESQVSYEQYF; abundance: many; d_gene: -; j_gene: TRBJ2-7; v_gene: TRBV24-1
CDR3nt: TGTGCCAGCAGTTTCCCGGGACAAAGTGGAAACACCATATATTTT; CDR3aa: CASSFPGQSGNTIYF; abundance: many; d_gene: -; j_gene: TRBJ1-3; v_gene: TRBV12-3/TRBV12-4
CDR3nt: TGTGCCAGCAGTTTATCGAACCCGGGACTAGCGGGAGCGACCGGGGAGCTGTTTTTT; CDR3aa: CASSLSNPGLAGATGELFF; abundance: -; d_gene: TRBD2; j_gene: TRBJ2-2; v_gene: TRBV27
CDR3nt: TGTGCCTGGATGGGGAAGGGGCTCACCCAAGAGACCCAGTACTTC; CDR3aa: CAWMGKGLTQETQYF; abundance: many; d_gene: -; j_gene: TRBJ2-5; v_gene: TRBV30
CDR3nt: TGTGCCAGCAGTTTTGAGGCGGGTTCCTACGAGCAGTACTTC; CDR3aa: CASSFEAGSYEQYF; abundance: many; d_gene: -; j_gene: TRBJ2-7; v_gene: TRBV27
CDR3nt: TGTGCCAGCAGCGCAACCCGAGGGGCGTCGGATACGCAGTATTTT; CDR3aa: CASSATRGASDTQYF; abundance: many; d_gene: -; j_gene: TRBJ2-3; v_gene: TRBV11-2
CDR3nt: TGTGCCAGCAGTTTAAACAGGGGGCGAGGAAACACCATATATTTT; CDR3aa: CASSLNRGRGNTIYF; abundance: many; d_gene: TRBD1; j_gene: TRBJ1-3; v_gene: TRBV12-3/TRBV12-4